Following are 20 T cell receptor beta chains from one sample sequenced in a study of shared clonotypes between healthy human individuals (dated by TCRdb to about 2020). Libraries were built with the immunoSEQ multiplex PCR assay. This is the immuneACCESS table as TCRdb keeps it, with only in-frame sequences that have V and J called. A part of the clones is gone; compared with another copy, unresolved V genes explain less than half, and the rest is unexplained. The sample has over a million clones on record, about 96% of them singletons. The leading ten clones occupy roughly 1.2% of the sample. The source material was naive CD4+ T cells sorted from blood. The cell subset or site label for this specimen denotes: CD45RA+ positively selected. These TCRs come from a young man in good health.

In DNA form, the CDR3 reads TGCGCCAGCAGCCAGGACCAGGGCCCCTCTGGAAACACCATATATTTT. This sequence encodes CASSQDQGPSGNTIYF. The J gene is TRBJ1-3, the V gene TRBV4-3; possibly TRBD1 for D (5 bases). This CDR3 spans 16 amino acids. V was cut by 3 bases and J by 0 bases, with 12 bases left in between. Germline V lookup: CDR1 LGHNA, CDR2 YSLEER.

The genes are TRBV5-8 and TRBJ2-2, with 7 bases fitting TRBD1. V gave up 2 bases and J gave up 2 bases; unmatched junction bases: 6. The CDR3 runs 16 residues. From germline, CDR1 is SGHTS and CDR2 YDEGEE. The CDR3 here is CASSLLGTANTGELFF. For the CDR3, the DNA is TGTGCCAGCAGCTTACTGGGGACAGCCAACACCGGGGAGCTGTTTTTT.

This chain joins TRBV27 and TRBJ2-7; no clear D gene. CDR3 length: 15 residues. V lost 5 bases to trimming and J lost 3 bases, with 17 bases between them. Germline V gives CDR1 MNHEY, CDR2 SMNVEV (reference sequence). The CDR3 loop reads CASSPPTDVIYEQYF. The CDR3 nucleotides are TGTGCCAGCAGTCCACCCACGGACGTGATCTACGAGCAGTACTTC.

The chain couples TRBV2 to TRBJ2-2; no reliable D call. Looked up from germline, CDR1 is SNHLY and CDR2 is FYNNEI. The CDR3 totals 16 residues. The germline V and J ends were trimmed by 3 bases and 5 bases, with 16 bases remaining between them. As DNA, the CDR3 is TGTGCCAGCAGTGATTGGACGACCGCTCGGACCGGGGAGCTGTTTTTT. Protein sequence: CASSDWTTARTGELFF.

A single count supports this clone. The J gene is TRBJ2-5, the V gene TRBV2; D is possibly TRBD1 (7 bases). Per the germline V gene, CDR1 is SNHLY and CDR2 is FYNNEI. The V end lost 8 bases, the J end lost 3 bases, and 10 bases lay between the germline ends. The CDR3 is made up of 12 amino acids. The CDR3 region has the DNA TGTGCCAGCGGCGGGACAGAAGAGACCCAGTACTTC. It yields the protein CASGGTEETQYF. Filled out from reference TRBV2 and TRBJ2-5, the complete variable domain reads EPEVTQTPSHQVTQMGQEVILRCVPISNHLYFYWYRQILGQKVEFLVSFYNNEISEKSEIFDDQFSVERPDGSNFTLKIRSTKLEDSAMYFCASGGTEETQYFGPGTRLLVL.

The rearrangement uses TRBV29-1 and TRBJ1-4; 9 bases line up with TRBD1. The V gene's germline CDR1 is SQVTM and CDR2 ANQGSEA. The V segment lost 6 bases and the J segment 8 bases; nucleotides outside the gene matches: 10. There are 14 residues in the CDR3. The CDR3 region has the DNA TGCAGCGTCGGCACAGGGGGCGTTGGGGAAAAACTGTTTTTT. It translates to CSVGTGGVGEKLFF.

The chain links TRBV4-3 to TRBJ1-2; D is unresolved. V lost 0 bases and J 4 bases, leaving 15 bases between the germline ends. This CDR3 has 16 amino acids. Germline-derived CDR1 and CDR2 are LGHNA and YSLEER. CDR3 in DNA: TGCGCCAGCAGCCAAGATCCCGGCCAATCGGGCTATGGCTACACCTTC. Amino acid sequence: CASSQDPGQSGYGYTF.

V and J are TRBV9 and TRBJ2-3; 12 bases map to TRBD2. Germline assignment: CDR1 SGDLS and CDR2 YYNGEE. V shed 0 bases and J 2 bases; nucleotides not matched to a gene: 7. This CDR3 spans 18 amino acids. The CDR3 nucleotides read TGTGCCAGCAGCGTAGCTAGCGGGAGGGCCCTCGCCACAGATACGCAGTATTTT. Protein product: CASSVASGRALATDTQYF. Filled out from reference TRBV9 and TRBJ2-3, the complete variable domain reads DSGVTQTPKHLITATGQRVTLRCSPRSGDLSVYWYQQSLDQGLQFLIQYYNGEERAKGNILERFSAQQFPDLHSELNLSSLELGDSALYFCASSVASGRALATDTQYFGPGTRLTVL.

The chain carries TRBV7-6 and TRBJ1-2, with TRBD1 identical over 8 bases. This CDR3 has 15 amino acids. After removal of 5 bases from V and 8 bases from J, the junction contained 13 bases not matched to a gene. The V gene's germline CDR1 is SGHVS and CDR2 FNYEAQ. The CDR3 region has the DNA TGTGCCAGCAGCGTATTGACAGGGGAGGGGGACGGCTACACCTTC. It specifies CASSVLTGEGDGYTF.

This chain links TRBV27 with TRBJ2-1, with TRBD2 identical over 9 bases. There are 17 residues in the CDR3. The germline V gene has CDR1 MNHEY and CDR2 SMNVEV (reference sequence). With V trimmed by 0 bases and J by 3 bases, 6 bases remained unmatched. The CDR3 bases are TGTGCCAGCAGTTTATCAGGGCTAGCGGGATACTACAATGAGCAGTTCTTC. It yields the protein CASSLSGLAGYYNEQFF.

The CDR3 coding sequence is TGTGCCAGTAGTATTCAATTGGGGATTGTTGAAAAACTGTTTTTT. This encodes CASSIQLGIVEKLFF. The rearrangement joins TRBV19 to TRBJ1-4, with D hard to call. The CDR3 has 15 residues. V was trimmed by 3 bases and J by 7 bases, leaving 15 bases between them. Germline values: CDR1 LNHDA, CDR2 SQIVND (reference sequence).

The chain combines TRBV2 with TRBJ1-2, with 7 positions matching TRBD1. CDR1 SNHLY and CDR2 FYNNEI come from the germline V gene. J gave up 3 bases and V 8 bases, and 12 bases lay outside the gene matches. The length of the CDR3 is 15 residues. The CDR3 DNA reads TGTGCCAGCTCCCAACGGGACAGATCCCACTATGGCTACACCTTC. Its protein product is CASSQRDRSHYGYTF.

J is TRBJ1-3 and V is TRBV19; D perhaps matches TRBD1 (5 bases). Per germline, CDR1 LNHDA and CDR2 SQIVND (reference sequence). The ends were cut back, 1 base at V and 0 bases at J, with 10 bases in the middle. The CDR3 loop spans 16 amino acids. The CDR3 region has the DNA TGTGCCAGTAGTATAGGGGGCCTGGCCTCTGGAAACACCATATATTTT. Residues: CASSIGGLASGNTIYF.

The chain joins TRBV10-3 to TRBJ1-2; TRBD1 might be the D (6 bases). Germline CDR1 and CDR2: ENHRY and SYGVKD. The CDR3 runs 17 residues. The germline V and J ends were trimmed by 4 bases and 3 bases, with 21 bases remaining between them. CDR3 sequence reads: CAISAVISDRRYYGYTF. CDR3 nucleotide sequence: TGTGCCATCAGTGCTGTAATTTCGGACAGACGATACTATGGCTACACCTTC.

The rearrangement uses TRBV27 and TRBJ1-3; perhaps TRBD1 as D (5 bases). Per germline, CDR1 MNHEY and CDR2 SMNVEV (reference sequence). The CDR3 runs to 12 residues. V dropped 8 bases and J dropped 5 bases, with 10 bases sitting between them. CDR3: CASGRGRNTIYF. Here the CDR3 DNA reads TGTGCCAGCGGGCGGGGCCGAAACACCATATATTTT.

The rearrangement links TRBV5-4 to TRBJ2-7; D is uncertain. Germline V lookup: CDR1 SGHNT, CDR2 YYREEE (reference sequence). The V end was cut by 4 bases, the J end by 2 bases, with 19 bases between. This CDR3 spans 16 amino acids. The CDR3 sequence: CASSGADSPGPYEQYF. The CDR3 bases are TGTGCCAGCAGCGGCGCCGATAGCCCGGGCCCCTACGAGCAGTACTTC.

The chain uses TRBV15 and TRBJ2-5; 9 bases align to TRBD2. Germline V gene data show CDR1 as LNHNV and CDR2 as YYDKDF (reference sequence). Trimming took 0 bases from V and 2 from J; bases not matched to a gene: 7. This CDR3 spans 17 amino acids. The DNA for the CDR3 is TGTGCCACCAGCAGAGACCCCCGGCTAGCGGGACAAGAGACCCAGTACTTC. It codes for CATSRDPRLAGQETQYF. The entire variable domain, with the rest obtained from reference TRBV15 and TRBJ2-5, is as follows: DAMVIQNPRYQVTQFGKPVTLSCSQTLNHNVMYWYQQKSSQAPKLLFHYYDKDFNNEADTPDNFQSRRPNTSFCFLDIRSPGLGDTAMYLCATSRDPRLAGQETQYFGPGTRLLVL.

The chain joins TRBV4-2 to TRBJ2-1, with 9 bases identical to TRBD1. Trimming removed 5 bases from V and 6 bases from J; junction bases left unmatched: 8. CDR3 length: 15 amino acids. Germline lookup yields CDR1 LGHNA and CDR2 YNFKEQ. The CDR3 sequence is CASSSRDRVFNEQFF. The CDR3 region has the DNA TGTGCCAGCAGCTCCCGGGACAGGGTGTTCAATGAGCAGTTCTTC.

The V gene is TRBV28, the J gene TRBJ2-1; the D is unclear. This CDR3 spans 12 amino acids. Between the trimmed V and J ends, which lost 5 bases and 9 bases, there was a span of 11 bases. The germline V gene has CDR1 MDHEN and CDR2 SYDVKM. For the CDR3, the DNA is TGTGCCAGCAGTCCCCTCTTGGCTGAGCAGTTCTTC. Its protein product is CASSPLLAEQFF.

The chain carries TRBV19 and TRBJ1-5; unclear D gene. V gave up 6 bases and J gave up 7 bases, with 19 bases separating them. The CDR3 spans 15 residues. The V gene's germline CDR1 is LNHDA and CDR2 SQIVND (reference sequence). The CDR3 loop reads CASRIRDTPGQPQHF. CDR3 DNA: TGTGCCAGTAGGATAAGGGATACCCCTGGACAGCCCCAGCATTTT.